A selection of T cell receptor beta chains follows, all from one sample in a study of blood T cell repertoires in COVID-19. TCRdb's table, derived via immunoSEQ multiplex PCR, lists solely in-frame clones and lacks some. Seen here are over 150,000 clones, more than 65% observed once, and the top ten hold around 14%. Material for sequencing was peripheral blood. All receptors come from a human donor in a cohort sampled during active COVID-19. Both conserved end residues are part of each CDR3. D genes are given only for firm matches. Clone sizes are given selectively: once, few, many, or a class where the clone is expanded.

J gene | D gene | clone size | V gene | CDR3 DNA | CDR3 protein
TRBJ2-1 | . | . | TRBV7-9 | TGTGCCAGCAGCTTAGTTCCCAGGGCTAGAAGATCCTACAATGAGCAGTTCTTC | CASSLVPRARRSYNEQFF
TRBJ2-1 | . | . | TRBV7-9 | TGTGCCAGCAGCCCCGACATCCCTGAAGAGCAGTTCTTC | CASSPDIPEEQFF
TRBJ2-1 | . | . | TRBV6-5 | TGTGCCAGCAGCCGGGGGGCGGTGGGGATCAATGAGCAGTTCTTC | CASSRGAVGINEQFF
TRBJ2-7 | TRBD1 | . | TRBV7-2 | TGTGCCAGCTCCGGGGGCAGGGGGCCGACCTACGAGCAGTACTTC | CASSGGRGPTYEQYF
TRBJ2-1 | . | . | TRBV27 | TGTGCCAGCAGTTTATTTGGACAGTCCTACAATGAGCAGTTCTTC | CASSLFGQSYNEQFF
TRBJ1-1 | TRBD1 | . | TRBV5-1 | TGCGCCAGCAGCTTGTCGTACAGGGGTCGGAACACTGAAGCTTTCTTT | CASSLSYRGRNTEAFF
TRBJ1-1 | . | . | TRBV18 | TGTGCCAGCTCTTTCATACATTCCGCCGGGACAAGAGAAAAACACGGGGCTTTCTTT | CASSFIHSAGTREKHGAFF
TRBJ2-2 | TRBD1 | . | TRBV28 | TGTGCCAGCAGGGGGGACAGGGGGCGCCAGCACCGGGGAGCTGTTTTT | CASRGDRGRQHRGAVF
TRBJ2-1 | TRBD1 | . | TRBV2 | TGTGCCAGCAGTGCGGGACAGGCCTCCTACAATGAGCAGTTCTTC | CASSAGQASYNEQFF
TRBJ2-5 | . | . | TRBV27 | TGTGCCAGCAGTTTAAGCCCACAACAGAAAGAGACCCAGTACTTC | CASSLSPQQKETQYF
TRBJ2-5 | . | . | TRBV28 | TGTGCCAGCAGTTTGGGCCAGCCCAAAGAGACCCAGTACTTC | CASSLGQPKETQYF
TRBJ2-1 | TRBD2 | . | TRBV10-3 | TGTGCCATCAGTGAAGATCCGAGACTAGCCTTGGGGGATGAGCAGTTCTTC | CAISEDPRLALGDEQFF
TRBJ2-7 | . | . | TRBV14 | TGTGCCAGCAGCCCCTCAAGGGGCGTTCTCTCCTACGAGCAGTACTTC | CASSPSRGVLSYEQYF
TRBJ2-1 | TRBD1 | . | TRBV11-2 | TGTGCCAGCAGCTCCGGACAGGGTCTATACAATGAGCAGTTCTTC | CASSSGQGLYNEQFF
TRBJ2-5 | . | . | TRBV28 | TGTGCCAGCAGTTTATTTTATGAGGCAGGGAGGCAACCCCAAGAGACCCAGTACTTC | CASSLFYEAGRQPQETQYF
TRBJ2-7 | TRBD1 | . | TRBV11-2 | TGTGCCAGCAGCTTCAGGGCCTCGACAGGGCCCCCCGAGCAGTACTTC | CASSFRASTGPPEQYF
TRBJ2-1 | TRBD2 | once | TRBV5-4 | TGTGCCAGCAGCCCGTCGGGAGCGGGAGGGGGCAATGAGCAGTTCTTC | CASSPSGAGGGNEQFF
TRBJ1-4 | TRBD1 | . | TRBV18 | TGTGCCAGCTCACCCCAGGGGGCCTGGGAAAAACTGTTTTTT | CASSPQGAWEKLFF
TRBJ2-7 | TRBD1 | . | TRBV28 | TGTGCCAGCAGTTTATCGGGACAGGGATCCTACGAGCAGTACTTC | CASSLSGQGSYEQYF
TRBJ2-2 | . | . | TRBV15 | TGTGCCACCAGCAGAGATGGGCGGGGGAACACCGGGGAGCTGTTTTTT | CATSRDGRGNTGELFF
TRBJ2-7 | TRBD1 | . | TRBV27 | TGTGCCAGCAGTTTCGTAAGACAGGGGTTACGCGAGCAGTACTTC | CASSFVRQGLREQYF
TRBJ2-1 | . | . | TRBV2 | TGTGCCAGACAGTCGGGATTCTACAATGAGCAGTTCTTC | CARQSGFYNEQFF
TRBJ2-3 | . | . | TRBV19 | TGTGCCACCGGGGGACGACTGATGACAGATACGCAGTATTTT | CATGGRLMTDTQYF
TRBJ2-4 | . | . | TRBV12-2 | TGTGCAAGTCGAACCGGAGGGACAGGGCGGGCCAAAAACATTCAGTACTTC | CASRTGGTGRAKNIQYF
TRBJ2-4 | TRBD2 | . | TRBV28 | TGTGCCAGCAGCTCGAGACTAGCGGGAGGGCCGGACATTCAGTACTTC | CASSSRLAGGPDIQYF
TRBJ2-1 | . | . | TRBV9 | TGTGCCAGCAGCGTTAACTACAATGAGCAGTTCTTC | CASSVNYNEQFF
TRBJ1-2 | TRBD1 | . | TRBV29-1 | TGCAGCGTTTCCGGGACAGGTCACGGCTACACCTTC | CSVSGTGHGYTF
TRBJ2-1 | TRBD2 | once | TRBV19 | TGTGCCAGTAGTACCGGGACTAGCTCTGACAATGAGCAGTTCTTC | CASSTGTSSDNEQFF
TRBJ1-4 | . | . | TRBV19 | TGTGCCAGTAGTACGGGGGGATTAGGTGAAAAACTGTTTTTT | CASSTGGLGEKLFF
TRBJ2-6 | . | . | TRBV5-6 | TGTGCCAGCAGCCCTGAGGGTTCTGGGGCCAACGTCCTGACTTTC | CASSPEGSGANVLTF
TRBJ2-5 | TRBD1 | few | TRBV7-9 | TGTGCCAGCAGCTCCTTGGTGGGGACAGGGGGAGAGACCCAGTACTTC | CASSSLVGTGGETQYF
TRBJ2-1 | TRBD2 | . | TRBV5-1 | TGCGCCAGCAGCCCTTTTAATAGCGGGACCAATGAGCAGTTCTTC | CASSPFNSGTNEQFF
TRBJ2-7 | TRBD1 | . | TRBV28 | TGTGCCAGCAGAGAACAGGGGGACGAGCAGTACTTC | CASREQGDEQYF
TRBJ2-1 | TRBD1 | . | TRBV28 | TGTGCCAGCAGTTCGACAGGGTTTTTTATAAATGAGCAGTTCTTC | CASSSTGFFINEQFF
TRBJ2-7 | . | . | TRBV7-2 | TGTGCCAGCAGCTTTGGACTGGTTGCCTACGAGCAGTACTTC | CASSFGLVAYEQYF
TRBJ2-3 | . | . | TRBV29-1 | TGCAGCGTTGAACGCCGACTCTCAGGGGATACGCAGTATTTT | CSVERRLSGDTQYF
TRBJ2-1 | TRBD2 | . | TRBV6-1 | TGTGCCAGCAGTGGACAGACTAGCGGGAGATCAAATGAGCAGTTCTTC | CASSGQTSGRSNEQFF
TRBJ2-4 | . | . | TRBV2 | TGTGCCAGCAGAGGATGGGAGACCAAAAACATTCAGTACTTC | CASRGWETKNIQYF
TRBJ2-7 | TRBD1 | . | TRBV24-1 | TGTGCCACCAGTGATTCCGGGACAGACACCTACGAGCAGTACTTC | CATSDSGTDTYEQYF
TRBJ2-1 | . | . | TRBV14 | TGTGCCAGCAGCTACCGGGACTCCCCCGGGGAGCAGTTCTTC | CASSYRDSPGEQFF
TRBJ2-3 | . | . | TRBV9 | TGTGCCAGCAGCGCCCGCCAGGGCGCAGATACGCAGTATTTT | CASSARQGADTQYF
TRBJ2-1 | TRBD2 | . | TRBV7-2 | TGTGCCAGCAGCTCACGGAGGGAGGGCAATGAGCAGTTCTTC | CASSSRREGNEQFF
TRBJ2-3 | TRBD2 | few | TRBV28 | TGTGCCAGCACCACCCTGGGGGGGTCCGGCGGCGAAACCTCATTTCGGTATTTT | CASTTLGGSGGETSFRYF
TRBJ1-1 | . | . | TRBV28 | TGTGCCAGCAGTTGGGGAGGGCTTGACACTGAAGCTTTCTTT | CASSWGGLDTEAFF
TRBJ2-7 | TRBD2 | . | TRBV5-6 | TGTGCCAGCAGCTTGGTTAGCGGGGGGGAATACGAGCAGTACTTC | CASSLVSGGEYEQYF
TRBJ2-7 | TRBD1 | . | TRBV7-9 | TGTGCCAGCAGCTTAGTGGGGACAGGGGGCAAGGACGAGCAGTACTTC | CASSLVGTGGKDEQYF
TRBJ1-1 | . | few | TRBV11-3 | TGTGCCAGCAGCTTAGTGGCGGGGACTGAAGCTTTCTTT | CASSLVAGTEAFF
TRBJ2-4 | TRBD2 | . | TRBV5-8 | TGTGCCAGCAGCGGGACTAGCGGGGTGGTACTAGCCAAAAACATTCAGTACTTC | CASSGTSGVVLAKNIQYF
TRBJ2-2 | TRBD2 | . | TRBV5-1 | TGCGCCAGCAGCGCCCGGCTAGCGGGAGGGCCAAACACCGGGGAGCTGTTTTTT | CASSARLAGGPNTGELFF
TRBJ1-2 | TRBD1 | . | TRBV7-9 | TGTGCCAGCAGCTTAGAAGGACAGGGCCGCGGCTACACCTTC | CASSLEGQGRGYTF
TRBJ2-7 | TRBD1 | . | TRBV10-3 | TGTGCCATCAGTGAGGAGGGGGCGAGGTACGAGCAGTACTTC | CAISEEGARYEQYF
TRBJ2-5 | . | . | TRBV6-5 | TGTGCCAGCAGACGACAGAGACCAAATCAAGAGACCCAGTACTTC | CASRRQRPNQETQYF
TRBJ2-5 | TRBD2 | . | TRBV7-2 | TGTGCCAGCAGCACTCCGGGACTAGCGGGAGTGGAGACCCAGTACTTC | CASSTPGLAGVETQYF